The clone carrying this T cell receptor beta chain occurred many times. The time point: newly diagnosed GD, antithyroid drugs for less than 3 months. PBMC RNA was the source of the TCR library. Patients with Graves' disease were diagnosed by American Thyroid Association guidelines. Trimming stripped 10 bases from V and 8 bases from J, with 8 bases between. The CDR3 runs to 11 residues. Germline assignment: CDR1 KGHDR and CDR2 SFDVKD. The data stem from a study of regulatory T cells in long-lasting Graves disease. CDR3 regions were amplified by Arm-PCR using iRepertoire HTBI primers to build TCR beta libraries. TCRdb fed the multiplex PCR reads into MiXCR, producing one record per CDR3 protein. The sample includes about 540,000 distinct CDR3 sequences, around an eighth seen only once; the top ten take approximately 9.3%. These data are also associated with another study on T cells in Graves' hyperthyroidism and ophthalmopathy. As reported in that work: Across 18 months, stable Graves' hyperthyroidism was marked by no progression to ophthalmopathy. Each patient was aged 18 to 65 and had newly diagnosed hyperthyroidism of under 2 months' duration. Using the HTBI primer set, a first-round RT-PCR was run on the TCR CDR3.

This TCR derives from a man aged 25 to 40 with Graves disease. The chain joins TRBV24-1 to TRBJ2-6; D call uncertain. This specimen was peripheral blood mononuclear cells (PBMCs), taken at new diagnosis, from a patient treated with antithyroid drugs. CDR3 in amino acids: CATGPPNVLTF. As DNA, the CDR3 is TGTGCCACAGGCCCCCCCAACGTCCTGACTTTC.